This T cell receptor (beta chain) comes out of a study of T cells in Graves' hyperthyroidism and ophthalmopathy. This clonotype showed up many times. Amplified regions were TCR beta CDR3 sequences from RNA transcripts. HTBI primers were employed in a first-round RT-PCR of the TCR CDR3. MiXCR, run by TCRdb on the multiplex PCR reads, gives a single entry per CDR3 protein. Of around 580,000 distinct CDR3 sequences in the sample, 40% to 55% were seen once. The V end was cut by 2 bases, the J end by 4 bases, with 6 bases between. Per germline, CDR1 MNHEY and CDR2 SVGAGI. The CDR3 sequence is 13 residues long.

Sequencing was performed on peripheral blood or thyroid tissue (not recorded which). This chain joins TRBV6-5 and TRBJ1-5; possible D gene TRBD1, 5 bases. The clonotype comes from a woman younger than 35 with Graves' hyperthyroidism. The CDR3 spells CASSYRGNQPQHF. In nucleotides, the CDR3 is TGTGCCAGCAGTTACAGGGGAAATCAGCCCCAGCATTTT.